These 27 T cell receptor beta chains came from one sample sequenced in a study of T cell responses to AZD1222 COVID-19 vaccine. The data were produced by immunoSEQ multiplex PCR, yet TCRdb's version contains in-frame clones alone and is incomplete. Of more than 85,000 clones listed, over 80% are singletons. Sequences were derived from peripheral blood, sampled on day 0 of AZD1222 vaccination. These TCRs come from an adult in good health.

J is TRBJ1-1 and V is TRBV29-1; D unclear. V lost 4 bases, J lost 3 bases, and 6 bases lay in between. There are 11 residues in the CDR3. Germline values: CDR1 SQVTM, CDR2 ANQGSEA. DNA for the CDR3: TGCAGCGTTGCCCAGTACACTGAAGCTTTCTTT. Translated, it gives CSVAQYTEAFF.

In its sample, this clone was seen once. The genes are TRBV7-2 and TRBJ2-1; 8 positions match TRBD2. The CDR3 is 17 amino acids. Germline CDR1 and CDR2: SGHTA and FQGNSA. V trimming: 3 bases; J trimming: 6 bases; junction bases outside the gene matches: 13. DNA of the CDR3: TGTGCCAGCAGCTTCGTCGATAGCGGGGACTTGAGCAATGAGCAGTTCTTC. Translation: CASSFVDSGDLSNEQFF.

Concerning this clone itself: This CDR3 fails to terminate in the conserved phenylalanine or tryptophan, so it likely reflects a read error. No DNA is shown, since the ends of the CDR3 on it are uncertain; the CDR3 is the one TCRdb lists. The gene calls are TRBV10-1 and TRBJ2-7; the table's TRBD2 call for D was not verified on the DNA. From germline, CDR1 is WNHNN and CDR2 SYGVQD (reference sequence). The CDR3 length is 19 residues, termini included. This chain's CDR3 is CASSESRKRPFKDRREPTL.

The chain carries TRBV9 and TRBJ2-7, with TRBD2 matching 9 bases. The germline V gene encodes CDR1 SGDLS and CDR2 YYNGEE. CDR3 length equals 15 residues. V lost 0 bases to trimming and J lost 2 bases; unmatched junction nucleotides: 3. The CDR3 nucleotides read TGTGCCAGCAGCGTAGCTAGCGGGACGGCCTACGAGCAGTACTTC. Its protein is CASSVASGTAYEQYF.

Only a few counts were recorded for this clone. The chain joins TRBV4-1 to TRBJ2-3; D perhaps matches TRBD2 (6 bases). V lost 1 base and J 8 bases, leaving 19 bases between the germline ends. The CDR3 has 16 amino acids. CDR1 is MGHRA, CDR2 YSYEKL, per germline. The CDR3 spells CASSQGYGEVVGTQYF. The CDR3 coding sequence is TGCGCCAGCAGCCAAGGATATGGGGAGGTAGTCGGTACGCAGTATTTT.

This rearrangement joins TRBV28 to TRBJ1-3; no clear D gene. V lost 7 bases to trimming and J lost 0 bases, with 10 bases between them. There are 14 residues in the CDR3. The germline CDR1 and CDR2 sequences are MDHEN and SYDVKM. The CDR3 sequence: CASTVGNSGNTIYF. The CDR3 DNA reads TGTGCCAGCACCGTGGGAAACTCTGGAAACACCATATATTTT.

The chain carries TRBV4-1 and TRBJ2-1, with a weak D call TRBD2 (5 bases). The V gene lost 1 base and the J gene lost 4 bases, with 11 bases spanning the gap. This CDR3 has 15 residues. Germline CDR1 is MGHRA and CDR2 is YSYEKL. The CDR3 sequence: CASSQVTSFYNEQFF. The CDR3, as DNA: TGCGCCAGCAGCCAAGTAACTAGTTTTTACAATGAGCAGTTCTTC.

Only one count was recorded for this clone. The chain recombines TRBV6-7 with TRBJ1-3; 7 bases map to TRBD1. TRBV6-7 is treated as an ORF (open reading frame) with a function not yet certain. The ends lost 8 bases at V and 6 bases at J; junction bases unmatched: 19. This CDR3 is built from 17 residues. The CDR3 coding sequence is TGTGCCAGCGATAGGACAGGTCCCGACCCCTACACAAACACCATATATTTT. Translating gives CASDRTGPDPYTNTIYF.

The V call is TRBV5-1, the J call TRBJ2-5, with D possibly TRBD1 on 5 matching bases. There are 14 residues in the CDR3. Looked up from germline, CDR1 is SGHRS and CDR2 is YFSETQ. V dropped 1 base and J dropped 3 bases, with 10 bases sitting between them. As DNA, the CDR3 is TGCGCCAGCAGCTTGATCGACAGTAAAGAGACCCAGTACTTC. Amino acids: CASSLIDSKETQYF.

J is TRBJ1-2 and V is TRBV28; maybe TRBD1 (5 bases). V shed 7 bases and J shed 3 bases, with 12 bases lying between them. The CDR3 length is 13 residues. Germline V gene lookup returns CDR1 MDHEN and CDR2 SYDVKM. CDR3 loop: CASKAVQDYGYTF. DNA for the CDR3: TGTGCCAGCAAGGCGGTACAGGACTATGGCTACACCTTC.

V usage is TRBV6-5 and J usage is TRBJ1-2; D gene uncertain. This CDR3 is built from 11 residues. Germline CDR1 MNHEY, CDR2 SVGAGI. Trimming cost V 6 bases and J 8 bases, with 10 bases left between them. The CDR3 protein is CASSRGQGYTF. In DNA, the CDR3 is TGTGCCAGCAGCCGGGGTCAGGGCTACACCTTC.

The chain joins TRBV7-9 to TRBJ1-1, with no clear D. Germline V gives CDR1 SEHNR, CDR2 FQNEAQ (reference sequence). V was clipped by 2 bases and J by 4 bases, with 8 bases between them. The CDR3 runs to 13 residues. CDR3 DNA sequence: TGTGCCAGCAGCTTATTCGAGGGCACTGAAGCTTTCTTT. Its translation is CASSLFEGTEAFF. The full variable domain, with the rest looked up from reference TRBV7-9 and TRBJ1-1, is DTGVSQNPRHKITKRGQNVTFRCDPISEHNRLYWYRQTLGQGPEFLTYFQNEAQLEKSRLLSDRFSAERPKGSFSTLEIQRTEQGDSAMYLCASSLFEGTEAFFGQGTRLTVV.

The chain is built from TRBV4-2 and TRBJ2-3; 8 nucleotides agree with TRBD2. The CDR3 extends over 16 amino acids. Germline CDR1 LGHNA, CDR2 YNFKEQ. The junction had 11 bases not matched to a gene; V was cut back by 1 base and J by 8 bases. The CDR3 DNA follows: TGTGCCAGCAGCCAAGCTACTAGCGGAGCGGGTACTACGCAGTATTTT. The encoded protein is CASSQATSGAGTTQYF.

This rearrangement joins TRBV27 to TRBJ2-1; 13 bases match TRBD2. Trimming at V came to 4 bases and at J to 5 bases, leaving 5 bases not matched to a gene. CDR1 is MNHEY, CDR2 SMNVEV, per germline (reference sequence). This CDR3 spans 16 amino acids. The CDR3 DNA sequence: TGTGCCAGCAGTTCACCGGGACTAGCGGGGAACAATGAGCAGTTCTTC. This sequence encodes CASSSPGLAGNNEQFF.

The rearrangement links TRBV30 to TRBJ2-5, with D unclear. CDR3 length: 12 residues. The germline V gene has CDR1 GTSNPN and CDR2 SVGIG (reference sequence). Trimming cost V 0 bases and J 3 bases, with 5 bases left between them. The CDR3 nucleotides are TGTGCCTGGAGTGTTAGAAAAGAGACCCAGTACTTC. This gives the protein CAWSVRKETQYF.

V is TRBV7-9 and J is TRBJ1-4; D remains ambiguous. The CDR3 loop spans 16 amino acids. V shed 5 bases and J shed 0 bases, with 13 bases lying between them. Germline loops: CDR1 SEHNR, CDR2 FQNEAQ (reference sequence). CDR3 DNA: TGTGCCAGCAGCCCATCAAAGGCTGCAACTAATGAAAAACTGTTTTTT. The encoded protein is CASSPSKAATNEKLFF.

This clone was seen once. The chain links TRBV7-2 to TRBJ2-7; D is uncertain. Per the germline V gene, CDR1 is SGHTA and CDR2 is FQGNSA. V was shortened by 4 bases and J by 2 bases, with 15 bases between the two germline ends. This CDR3 is built from 15 residues. The CDR3 sequence: CASSSGVSRTYEQYF. Here the CDR3 DNA reads TGTGCCAGCAGCTCCGGTGTCTCCAGAACCTACGAGCAGTACTTC.

This chain connects TRBV7-9 to TRBJ2-7; 8 positions agree with TRBD1. The CDR3 has 14 amino acids. The V segment lost 5 bases and the J segment 2 bases; nucleotides outside the gene matches: 5. Germline loops: CDR1 SEHNR, CDR2 FQNEAQ (reference sequence). For the CDR3, the DNA is TGTGCCAGCAGCAAACAGGGGGGACCCTACGAGCAGTACTTC. This translates into CASSKQGGPYEQYF.

The J gene is TRBJ2-7, the V gene TRBV5-1; D uncertain. Trimming took 1 base from V and 4 from J, leaving 6 bases between them. The CDR3 has 12 residues. Germline V gene lookup returns CDR1 SGHRS and CDR2 YFSETQ. CDR3 nucleotides: TGCGCCAGCAGCTTGACCGAGTACGAGCAGTACTTC. It is translated as CASSLTEYEQYF.

Only a few counts were recorded for this clone. This chain connects TRBV29-1 to TRBJ2-1, with 7 bases that match TRBD2. CDR3 length: 14 residues. The germline V gene encodes CDR1 SQVTM and CDR2 ANQGSEA. Unmatched junction bases numbered 6, after V lost 7 bases and J lost 0 bases. The chain's CDR3 is CSAVAGSSYNEQFF. The DNA for the CDR3 is TGCAGCGCTGTAGCGGGCAGCTCCTACAATGAGCAGTTCTTC.

V gene TRBV29-1 combines with J gene TRBJ1-4, with 7 bases aligning to TRBD1. The CDR3 has 12 amino acids. From germline, CDR1 is SQVTM and CDR2 ANQGSEA. CDR3 nucleotide sequence: TGCGGCGGGACAGCAACTAATGAAAAACTGTTTTTT. Protein product: CGGTATNEKLFF.

This clone was recorded once. The chain recombines TRBV12-5 with TRBJ2-7; D not certain. Germline V gene sequence: CDR1 LGHNT, CDR2 FRNRAP. Deletions cut 2 bases from V and 6 bases from J, with 8 bases between. This CDR3 is 12 amino acids long. The CDR3 bases are TGTGCTAGTGGTTTGTTGTTGGCCGAGCAGTACTTC. Translation: CASGLLLAEQYF.

The chain combines TRBV5-1 with TRBJ2-5; unclear D gene. V shed 1 base and J shed 5 bases, with 21 bases lying between them. Looked up from germline, CDR1 is SGHRS and CDR2 is YFSETQ. The CDR3 is made up of 17 amino acids. CDR3 DNA sequence: TGCGCCAGCAGCTTGTCAAAAGGGAACGGATTAACGGAGACCCAGTACTTC. Its protein is CASSLSKGNGLTETQYF.

This clone showed up just once. This rearrangement joins TRBV30 to TRBJ2-1; TRBD2 agrees at 10 bases. Unmatched junction bases numbered 3, after V lost 1 base and J lost 12 bases. Germline values: CDR1 GTSNPN, CDR2 SVGIG (reference sequence). There are 12 residues in the CDR3. The CDR3 DNA reads TGTGCCTGGAGTGATGAGCGGGAGGGGCAGTTCTTC. Its translation: CAWSDEREGQFF.

The V gene is TRBV7-9, the J gene TRBJ1-6; perhaps TRBD1 as D (6 bases). Germline CDR1 reads SEHNR; CDR2 reads FQNEAQ (reference sequence). The CDR3 totals 14 residues. Trimming pared 5 bases from V and 14 bases from J, leaving 19 bases between. The CDR3: CASSADRSALALHF. The CDR3 DNA sequence: TGTGCCAGCAGCGCCGACAGGTCGGCTCTGGCCCTCCACTTT.

The chain joins TRBV6-6 to TRBJ1-5, with TRBD1 matching 7 bases. CDR3 length equals 15 residues. CDR1 MNHNY and CDR2 SVGAGI come from the germline V gene (reference sequence). V shed 6 bases, J shed 2 bases, and the junction held 7 bases outside the gene matches. CDR3 sequence reads: CASSTGDRGNQPQHF. CDR3 nucleotides: TGTGCCAGCAGCACAGGGGATCGGGGCAATCAGCCCCAGCATTTT.

The rearrangement uses TRBV4-1 and TRBJ2-1, with D hard to call. Germline V lookup: CDR1 MGHRA, CDR2 YSYEKL. The ends were cut back, 2 bases at V and 4 bases at J, with 12 bases in the middle. CDR3 size: 15 residues. The CDR3: CASSQPRERYNEQFF. DNA of the CDR3: TGCGCCAGCAGCCAACCAAGGGAAAGGTACAATGAGCAGTTCTTC.